This T cell receptor beta chain stems from a study of T cells in localized non-small cell lung cancer. Only a few counts were recorded for this clone. Antigen: not known. With 6 bases clipped from V and 8 bases from J, the junction kept 6 bases outside the gene matches. CDR3 length: 12 amino acids. The germline V gene has CDR1 SQVTM and CDR2 ANQGSEA. The data were produced by immunoSEQ multiplex PCR, yet TCRdb's version contains in-frame clones alone and is incomplete. Among about 1,600 clones listed, under 25% were seen once. Study observations and caveats: Adjacent uninvolved lung tissue had the highest T cell clonality, exceeding tumor.

This material consisted of lung tumor tissue, taken before any cancer treatment. J is TRBJ2-1 and V is TRBV29-1, with 8 bases fitting TRBD2. The sequence came from a male donor at least 60 years old with stage III lung adenocarcinoma. CDR3 nucleotides: TGCAGCGTGGTCCGGGGGGGCCATGAGCAGTTCTTC. Protein product: CSVVRGGHEQFF.